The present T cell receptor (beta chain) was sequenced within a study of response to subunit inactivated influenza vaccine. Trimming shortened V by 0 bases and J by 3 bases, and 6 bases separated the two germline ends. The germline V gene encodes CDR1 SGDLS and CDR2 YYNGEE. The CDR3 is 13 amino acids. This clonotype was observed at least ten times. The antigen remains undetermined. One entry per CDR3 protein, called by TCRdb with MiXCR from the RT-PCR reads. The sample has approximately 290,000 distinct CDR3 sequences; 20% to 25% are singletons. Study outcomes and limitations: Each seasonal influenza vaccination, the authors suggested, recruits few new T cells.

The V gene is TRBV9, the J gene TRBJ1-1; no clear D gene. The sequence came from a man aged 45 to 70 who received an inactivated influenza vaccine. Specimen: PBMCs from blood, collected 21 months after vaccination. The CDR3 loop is CASSVETDTEAFF. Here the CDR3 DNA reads TGTGCCAGCAGCGTAGAAACGGACACTGAAGCTTTCTTT.